This T cell receptor (beta chain) was identified in a study of shared clonotypes between healthy human individuals. Germline CDR1 is LNHDA and CDR2 is SQIVND (reference sequence). Trimming removed 7 bases from V and 4 bases from J; junction bases left unmatched: 5. The CDR3 spans 13 residues. Profiled with immunoSEQ multiplex PCR; TCRdb holds only in-frame clones, not every one. The table lists some 630,000 clones, roughly 95% of them singletons. CD45RO-negative cells were positively selected for CCR7, leaving out terminally differentiated effector memory CD45RA+ cells. The J gene is TRBJ2-3, the V gene TRBV19; 7 bases are shared with TRBD2. The sample was naive CD8+ T cells sorted from blood. The clonotype comes from a woman aged 30 to 39 in good health. The CDR3 bases are TGTGCCAGTACGAGTAGCGGGCCAGATACGCAGTATTTT. Its protein is CASTSSGPDTQYF.